This T cell receptor beta chain comes out of a study of post-analysis software for immune sequencing data. Across the study: Progressive-relapsing, secondary progressive and relapsing-remitting multiple sclerosis were among the disease courses included. Study conclusions and caveats: About 5 TRBV segments, including TRBV5-6, TRBV5-1 and TRBV20-1, were more frequent in patients than controls. Those samples that were prepared in the same batch co-clustered strongly by F measure. Diversity measured as normalized Chao1 was significantly lower in multiple sclerosis patients than in controls.

A note on this clonotype: Antigen specificity is unknown.

Unique molecular identifiers had been added to the TCR beta cDNA libraries. The authors obtained approximately 540,000 cDNA molecules from around 1 to 9.1 million T cells. One entry per CDR3 protein results from TCRdb running MiXCR on the PCR reads. Of around 710,000 distinct CDR3 sequences in the sample, 35% to 55% were seen once. The CDR3 runs to 17 residues. The ends lost 2 bases at V and 6 bases at J; junction bases unmatched: 12. This TCR derives from a girl aged 10 to 17 with multiple sclerosis. The chain links TRBV12-3 or TRBV12-4 to TRBJ2-3; TRBD2 aligns across 9 bases. The material sequenced was blood. The DNA for the CDR3 is TGTGCCAGCAGTTTAAGTCTTAGCGGGAGAGGTTCGGATACGCAGTATTTT. Its translation: CASSLSLSGRGSDTQYF.